This entry concerns a single T cell receptor beta chain. No antigen is known for it. This entry comes from a study of cytomegalovirus exposure and HLA in healthy donors. Broader study findings: Data from an earlier analysis indicated that most TCR beta V segments were productive either about 87% or about 30% of the time. A likely sequencing artifact accounted for one observed cluster of highly shared sequence variants.

This CDR3 has 15 amino acids. In germline, CDR1 is LNHDA, CDR2 SQIVND (reference sequence). V was trimmed by 3 bases and J by 1 base, leaving 12 bases between them. With 60 Vbeta and 13 Jbeta primers, the PCR was carried out. Sequencing was performed with immunoSEQ multiplex PCR; in TCRdb, only in-frame clones are kept and a portion is missing. The table lists about 130,000 clones, approximately 79% of them singletons. This chain links TRBV19 with TRBJ1-1, with a possible D match to TRBD1 (6 bases). Sequenced material: PBMCs. The TCR originated in a man between 40 and 49 years old in good health and CMV-seropositive. The DNA of the CDR3 is TGTGCCAGTAGTATTTCCGGGACATCGAACACTGAAGCTTTCTTT. Its translation is CASSISGTSNTEAFF.